This TCR beta chain was profiled in a study of blood T cell repertoires in COVID-19. The method was immunoSEQ multiplex PCR; TCRdb's version includes in-frame clones alone and lacks a portion of them. The sample shows approximately 130,000 clones, approximately 80% of them seen only once. V lost 2 bases and J lost 4; bases outside the gene matches: 4. Germline V gives CDR1 MDHEN, CDR2 SYDVKM. This CDR3 is 14 amino acids long. This TCR came from a human donor in a cohort sampled during active COVID-19. Sample: peripheral blood. The genes are TRBV28 and TRBJ2-5; TRBD1 matches 7 bases. The DNA of the CDR3 is TGTGCCAGCAGTTTAAATAGGGGGCGAGAGACCCAGTACTTC. As protein: CASSLNRGRETQYF.